This T cell receptor (beta chain) was retrieved from a study of T cell clonality in common variable immunodeficiency. Germline V gene data show CDR1 as SGHVS and CDR2 as FQNEAQ. V trimming: 2 bases; J trimming: 0 bases; junction bases outside the gene matches: 8. CDR3 length: 17 amino acids. Turning to this clone: Its antigen remains unidentified. The observed sequence ends 3 residues before the CDR3 terminus, with the missing tail filled in from the germline J gene.

General observations from the study: CVID subjects had higher TCRbeta clonality than healthy controls, most marked in about a third.

Sequenced by immunoSEQ multiplex PCR; TCRdb stores in-frame clones only, minus some. The sample presents about 52,000 clones, none singletons. The origin of this receptor is a person between 18 and 75 years old in good health. This chain uses TRBV7-8 with TRBJ2-3, with 7 bases identical to TRBD2. Sequenced sample: peripheral blood mononuclear cells. The CDR3 sequence is CASSLIYAGESTDTQYF. Incomplete CDR3 DNA: TGTGCCAGCAGCTTAATTTACGCGGGGGAGAGCACAGATACG. Based on the CDR3 plus reference TRBV7-8 and TRBJ2-3, the full variable domain is GAGVSQSPRYKVAKRGQDVALRCDPISGHVSLFWYQQALGQGPEFLTYFQNEAQLDKSGLPSDRFFAERPEGSVSTLKIQRTQQEDSAVYLCASSLIYAGESTDTQYFGPGTRLTVL.